This TCR beta chain was retrieved from a study of CD4+ T cells in melanoma (dated by TCRdb to the early 2020s). With respect to the entire study: Neoantigen-specific CD4+ T cells in human melanoma were what the study investigated. Results the study describes overall, beyond this receptor: Neoantigen-specific CD4+ T cells were reported to be correlated with the function of CD8+ T cells, macrophages and B cells. Diverse differentiation states were reported to be shown by neoantigen-specific CD4+ T cells in melanoma.

The donors were melanoma patients. Turning to this clone: The specificity of this receptor is unknown. One base away there is no much larger clone; base qualities are not given.

Library construction relied on the immunoSEQ multiplex PCR assay. Here the immuneACCESS table is served through TCRdb, limited to in-frame sequences with V and J called. Missing clones are a known gap in these copies; in checked studies unresolved V genes cover under half, and the rest lacks a known reason. The sample data list roughly 150,000 clones, and about nine tenths of these were observed just once. Jointly, the top ten make up 1.5% of the sample. The sequence came from a human donor with melanoma.

Here the CDR3 is given as CASSFRSGDYEQYF. The DNA sequence is TGTGCCAGCAGCTTTAGGAGCGGTGACTACGAGCAGTACTTC. This chain joins TRBV7-2 to TRBJ2-7; possibly the D gene is TRBD2, per 5 matching bases. CDR1 SGHTA and CDR2 FQGNSA were looked up in the germline V gene. The CDR3, from cysteine to phenylalanine, totals 14 residues. The entry retains the CDR3 DNA only, 42 bases that are in frame from base 1. V is reduced by 3 bases and J by 3 bases, leaving a spacing of 12 bases between them.